This TCR beta chain came from a study of Graves' ophthalmopathy and Graves' hyperthyroidism (dated by TCRdb to the late 2010s). Notes on the research overall: Peripheral blood was collected before any treatment was given, at the time of initial diagnosis. The study used TCR beta repertoire signatures to distinguish Graves' ophthalmopathy from Graves' hyperthyroidism and to predict progression to ophthalmopathy. In total, 135 blood samples were TCR-sequenced: 43 ophthalmopathy, some 80 hyperthyroidism and some 17 hyperthyroidism-to-ophthalmopathy patients. To explore V-J signatures distinguishing ophthalmopathy from hyperthyroidism, a discovery set of about a hundred patients (roughly 45 ophthalmopathy, roughly 60 stable hyperthyroidism) was enrolled. The independent validation cohort included some 19 hyperthyroidism patients plus 17 patients who later progressed from hyperthyroidism to ophthalmopathy. In five to seven hyperthyroidism patients, the T-cell repertoire of thyroid tissue was compared with the T-cell repertoire of blood. After sampling, hyperthyroidism patients received methimazole starting at 30 mg daily, and ophthalmopathy patients received high-dose intravenous methylprednisolone. The 100 or so discovery patients were randomly split 7:3 into training and test sets. What the research found in general, with its limitations: In validation, the model predicted ophthalmopathy progression with nearly 71% sensitivity and 72.22% specificity; some twelve predicted patients were CT-confirmed with GO in a median of approximately 6.5 months. Most of the expanded thyroid clonotypes with a frequency above 0.001 were also detected in blood, and it was suggested that the thyroid immune response may be reflected by blood repertoires. Sample size was not predetermined statistically, and investigators were not blinded to group allocation. In cross-validation, the 13-signature model distinguished ophthalmopathy from stable hyperthyroidism with 85% to 90% sensitivity and 81% to 83% specificity, and in the test set the corresponding values were approximately 80% and 75%.

For repertoire sequencing, TCR beta CDR3 regions were amplified from RNA transcripts. The first round was an RT-PCR using HTBI primers with the Qiagen OneStep RT-PCR kit, and this first round was followed by a second-round multiplex PCR, then size selection and purification. The libraries underwent paired-end sequencing with 100 bp reads on an Illumina HiSeq2000. The authors' pipeline ran thus. SOAPnuke was used for read processing, and reads with adapters, uncalled bases, a mean Phred below 15, or no exact constant-primer or identifier match were discarded. COPE v1.2.5 was used to merge high-quality paired reads. Clonotypes were defined as unique nucleotide sequences and were aligned to IMGT TRB V, D and J references using MiTCR v1.1. Only V-J combinations with frequency above 0.0001 were analysed, covering more than 99% of repertoires. For each V-J combination, a TCR clonal expansion and chaos score was defined as F50 clonal expansion divided by the chaos observed in the TCRdist matrix. Welch's t-statistics and random forest were used to reduce features to some 13 V-J combinations, which were fed into a naive Bayes classifier. The similarity between thyroid and blood repertoires was quantified using the Morisita-Horn index. The public sequencing data were trimmed at Q25 with fastp and processed into clonotypes with MiXCR by TCRdb, which kept only in-frame beta chains. Entries are consolidated by CDR3 protein sequence, retaining the most common genes and DNA. It is TCRdb's table, rather than the study itself, that gives the V and J calls and clone size. Recorded for this sample are about 16,000 distinct CDR3 sequences; roughly 50% of them occurred a single time. Approximately 24% of the sample is taken by the ten largest.

Remarks on this clonotype: The antigen this receptor binds is unknown. No base quality values were provided; no much bigger clone lies one nucleotide off.

A patient counted as having stable hyperthyroidism if there was no progression to ophthalmopathy within 18 months of follow-up. Hyperthyroidism patients were newly diagnosed, with disease duration under 2 months, and aged 18 to 65 years. Patients were excluded if they had other autoimmune diseases, uncontrolled infections, pregnancy or lactation. Diagnosis was based on clinical symptoms, serum thyroxine, TRAb, thyroid ultrasound and orbital computed tomography. Using Ficoll-Paque density gradient centrifugation, PBMCs were isolated from about 9.2 ml of fresh peripheral blood. Total RNA was extracted using Trizol reagent, and RNA quality was checked on an Agilent 2100 Bioanalyzer. V was cut back by 5 bases and J by 2 bases, leaving a gap of 20 bases between them. For CDR1 and CDR2, the germline V gene (reference sequence) lists SGHNT and YYREEE. The CDR3 runs 16 amino acids, cysteine and phenylalanine included. Kept here is only the CDR3 DNA, which spans 48 bases and is read in frame from base 1.

The source is a woman aged 40 to 50 with stable Graves' hyperthyroidism. Donor details come from another sample of the same person, matched by shared clones. The chain employs TRBV5-4 and TRBJ2-7; the D segment may tentatively be TRBD1 or TRBD2, each giving 6 matched bases. The sequenced sample was peripheral blood. In nucleotides, the sequence is TGTGCCAGCAGTTCCGGAGGGGGAACAGCGACCTACGAGCAGTACTTC. It is translated as CASSSGGGTATYEQYF.